Below are 21 T cell receptor beta chains sequenced from a single sample in a study of T cells in Graves' hyperthyroidism and ophthalmopathy. Amplification of TCR beta CDR3 regions was performed using RNA transcripts as template. TCR CDR3 regions were first amplified by RT-PCR with HTBI primers. TCRdb passed the multiplex PCR reads through MiXCR, listing each CDR3 protein once. Among around 180,000 distinct CDR3 sequences listed, over 15% were seen once. The sequenced material came from blood. These receptors all stem from a woman in her fifties or sixties with Graves' hyperthyroidism.

This chain uses TRBV2 with TRBJ2-7, with TRBD1 as a possible D gene (7 bases). The CDR3 spans 14 residues. The V end lost 8 bases, the J end lost 4 bases, and 18 bases lay between the germline ends. Germline V lookup: CDR1 SNHLY, CDR2 FYNNEI. The CDR3 reads CASSLETGRYEQYF. CDR3 nucleotides: TGTGCCAGCTCCCTTGAGACAGGGAGGTACGAGCAGTACTTC. The entire variable domain, with the rest obtained from reference TRBV2 and TRBJ2-7, is as follows: EPEVTQTPSHQVTQMGQEVILRCVPISNHLYFYWYRQILGQKVEFLVSFYNNEISEKSEIFDDQFSVERPDGSNFTLKIRSTKLEDSAMYFCASSLETGRYEQYFGPGTRLTVT.

In this sample, this clonotype turned up many times. The rearrangement joins TRBV20-1 to TRBJ2-2; D unresolved. The germline V gene has CDR1 DFQATT and CDR2 SNEGSKA (reference sequence). The CDR3 has 13 amino acids. With 0 bases removed from V and 0 bases from J, the gap between germline ends came to 2 bases. The DNA of the CDR3 is TGCAGTGCTAGAGAAACGAACACCGGGGAGCTGTTTTTT. Translating it yields CSARETNTGELFF.

This clonotype has a handful of counts. The chain employs TRBV4-1 and TRBJ1-2, with unresolved D. The CDR3 totals 13 residues. With 1 base removed from V and 6 bases from J, the gap between germline ends came to 9 bases. Germline V lookup: CDR1 MGHRA, CDR2 YSYEKL. The CDR3 DNA reads TGCGCCAGCAGCCAAGTTAACAGCGATGGCTACACCTTC. Protein product: CASSQVNSDGYTF.

This clonotype was observed many times. The chain joins TRBV7-9 to TRBJ1-1; D not certain. Germline V gene lookup returns CDR1 SEHNR and CDR2 FQNEAQ (reference sequence). The CDR3 totals 14 residues. V gave up 0 bases and J gave up 6 bases, with 11 bases separating them. CDR3 coding DNA: TGTGCCAGCAGCTTAGCGCGGGAGATGGCTGAAGCTTTCTTT. Translated, it gives CASSLAREMAEAFF.

In this sample, this clonotype turned up many times. V usage is TRBV5-4 and J usage is TRBJ1-6; perhaps TRBD1 as D (6 bases). Trimming shortened V by 4 bases and J by 5 bases, and 22 bases separated the two germline ends. The V gene's germline CDR1 is SGHNT and CDR2 YYREEE (reference sequence). This CDR3 comprises 18 residues. The chain's CDR3 is CASSSRLGRGSNNSPLHF. CDR3 sequence (DNA): TGTGCCAGCAGCAGCCGGTTGGGCAGGGGTTCGAATAATTCACCCCTCCACTTT. Using reference TRBV5-4 and TRBJ1-6 for the parts outside the CDR3, the full variable domain is ETGVTQSPTHLIKTRGQQVTLRCSSQSGHNTVSWYQQALGQGPQFIFQYYREEENGRGNFPPRFSGLQFPNYSSELNVNALELDDSALYLCASSSRLGRGSNNSPLHFGNGTRLTVT.

This clonotype was picked up many times. This rearrangement joins TRBV28 to TRBJ1-2; 7 bases are a match to TRBD1. The length of the CDR3 is 15 residues. Unmatched junction bases numbered 13, after V lost 5 bases and J lost 7 bases. Germline CDR1 MDHEN, CDR2 SYDVKM. The CDR3 here is CASSPASLNRGGYTF. The CDR3 nucleotides read TGTGCCAGCAGTCCAGCCTCCCTTAACAGGGGTGGCTACACCTTC.

At least ten counts were recorded for this clonotype. CDR3 region: CASSLAASGDYEQYF. The CDR3 DNA reads as TGTGCCAGCAGCTTAGCTGCTAGCGGGGACTACGAGCAGTACTTC. The V and J genes are TRBV11-2 and TRBJ2-7, with TRBD2 identical over 9 bases. Per germline, CDR1 SGHAT and CDR2 FQNNGV. The trim removed 1 base at V and 3 bases at J, leaving 4 bases unmatched. The CDR3 is made up of 15 amino acids.

This clonotype has ten or more counts. The gene calls are TRBV6-1 and TRBJ2-1; TRBD1 is a possible D gene (6 bases). Per the germline V gene, CDR1 is MNHNS and CDR2 is SASEGT. CDR3 length: 15 residues. The ends were cut back, 6 bases at V and 4 bases at J, with 16 bases in the middle. The CDR3 bases are TGTGCCAGCAGGTTACAGGGCTTTCTATACAATGAGCAGTTCTTC. Its translation: CASRLQGFLYNEQFF.

The chain carries TRBV5-1 and TRBJ1-4; D call uncertain. The V gene's germline CDR1 is SGHRS and CDR2 YFSETQ. With 9 bases removed from V and 3 bases from J, the gap between germline ends came to 12 bases. The CDR3 consists of 13 residues. The CDR3 coding sequence is TGCGCCACTTCCCCTGCCCCTAATGAAAAACTGTTTTTT. This encodes CATSPAPNEKLFF. Full variable domain (remainder filled in from reference TRBV5-1 and TRBJ1-4): KAGVTQTPRYLIKTRGQQVTLSCSPISGHRSVSWYQQTPGQGLQFLFEYFSETQRNKGNFPGRFSGRQFSNSRSEMNVSTLELGDSALYLCATSPAPNEKLFFGSGTQLSVL.

This clonotype appeared many times. V usage is TRBV5-1 and J usage is TRBJ2-7; 7 bases are a match to TRBD1. Unmatched junction bases numbered 12, after V lost 0 bases and J lost 3 bases. Germline V gene sequence: CDR1 SGHRS, CDR2 YFSETQ. This CDR3 region has 17 residues. The CDR3 DNA reads as TGCGCCAGCAGCTTGGACCTATCCCGGGACAGAGACTACGAGCAGTACTTC. It is translated as CASSLDLSRDRDYEQYF.

This clonotype was recorded at least ten times. J is TRBJ1-2 and V is TRBV19; 8 nucleotides agree with TRBD1. Germline assignment: CDR1 LNHDA and CDR2 SQIVND (reference sequence). CDR3 length: 15 amino acids. The V gene end was trimmed by 7 bases and the J gene end by 0 bases; junction bases not matched to a gene: 7. CDR3: CASTKGDRTNYGYTF. The DNA for the CDR3 is TGTGCCAGTACTAAAGGGGACAGGACTAACTATGGCTACACCTTC.

As regards this clonotype: With a much larger clone just one base away, this may be a read error. The rearrangement uses TRBV13 and TRBJ1-1, with D hard to call. Per the germline V gene, CDR1 is PRHDT and CDR2 is FYEKMQ (reference sequence). The CDR3 has 17 residues. Trimming shortened V by 1 base and J by 0 bases, and 15 bases separated the two germline ends. The CDR3 loop is CASSLVVGPAMNTEAFF. CDR3 coding DNA: TGTGCCAGCAGCTTAGTGGTAGGGCCAGCTATGAACACTGAAGCTTTCTTT.

This clonotype was observed at least ten times. The chain is built from TRBV7-9 and TRBJ1-2; D gene ambiguous. The CDR3 consists of 16 residues. V shed 1 base and J shed 5 bases, with 17 bases lying between them. Germline V CDR1 and CDR2: SEHNR, FQNEAQ (reference sequence). The chain's CDR3 is CASSLGGTAASYGYTF. The CDR3 DNA reads as TGTGCCAGCAGCTTAGGGGGAACGGCCGCGAGTTATGGCTACACCTTC.

This clonotype was seen many times. The J gene is TRBJ1-6, the V gene TRBV5-1; no clear D. The ends were cut back, 0 bases at V and 10 bases at J, with 11 bases in the middle. The CDR3 length is 14 residues. CDR1 and CDR2 from the germline V gene are SGHRS and YFSETQ. The CDR3 bases are TGCGCCAGCAGCTTGGTGGGCAATCGATCACCCCTCCACTTT. Its translation: CASSLVGNRSPLHF.

This clonotype has at least ten counts. The rearrangement uses TRBV29-1 and TRBJ1-5, with 12 bases lining up with TRBD1. J gave up 4 bases and V 3 bases, and 16 bases lay outside the gene matches. CDR1 SQVTM and CDR2 ANQGSEA come from the germline V gene. This CDR3 has 19 amino acids. The CDR3 sequence: CSVERPRDRGRGANQPQHF. CDR3 coding DNA: TGCAGCGTTGAGAGGCCCCGGGACAGGGGGCGAGGAGCGAATCAGCCCCAGCATTTT.

The V and J genes are TRBV5-1 and TRBJ1-2; 8 bases map to TRBD1. With 3 bases clipped from V and 8 bases from J, the junction kept 18 bases outside the gene matches. CDR3 length: 17 amino acids. The germline gives CDR1 SGHRS, CDR2 YFSETQ. The CDR3 DNA reads as TGCGCCAGCAGCTATCAAGGGACAGGAGGGACTATGAGGGGCTACACCTTC. Protein: CASSYQGTGGTMRGYTF.

This clonotype was observed at least ten times. V and J are TRBV24-1 and TRBJ1-5; D remains unclear. V gave up 4 bases and J gave up 3 bases, with 9 bases separating them. CDR3 length: 14 amino acids. Per the germline V gene, CDR1 is KGHDR and CDR2 is SFDVKD. CDR3 amino acids: CATSDGRFNQPQHF. The CDR3 bases are TGTGCCACCAGTGACGGACGGTTCAATCAGCCCCAGCATTTT.

At least ten counts were recorded for this clonotype. The chain is built from TRBV6-1 and TRBJ1-2; possible D gene TRBD1, 6 bases. CDR3 length: 17 amino acids. The V end was cut by 3 bases, the J end by 7 bases, with 24 bases between. Germline V gene sequence: CDR1 MNHNS, CDR2 SASEGT. The CDR3 nucleotides read TGTGCCAGCAGTGACAGCGGGACACCTCTAGGACGGGGTGGCTACACCTTC. Translating gives CASSDSGTPLGRGGYTF.

This clonotype came up many times. This rearrangement joins TRBV6-2 or TRBV6-3 to TRBJ1-3, with unresolved D. V lost 6 bases and J lost 1, with 10 bases in between. The CDR3 has 14 residues. CDR1 MNHEY and CDR2 SVGEGT come from the germline V gene. As DNA, the CDR3 is TGTGCCAGCAGAAAAGGCGGTTCTGGAAACACCATATATTTT. It yields the protein CASRKGGSGNTIYF.

This clonotype showed up many times. The chain has TRBV7-9 and TRBJ1-2, with D possibly matching TRBD1 (6 bases). CDR3 length: 14 residues. CDR1 is SEHNR, CDR2 FQNEAQ, per germline (reference sequence). V lost 3 bases, J lost 8 bases, and 16 bases lay in between. Here the CDR3 DNA reads TGTGCCAGCAGCTTGGGGGCCCTACAGGGAGGCTACACCTTC. This codes for CASSLGALQGGYTF.

The chain employs TRBV5-6 and TRBJ1-2; TRBD1 might be the D (5 bases). V shed 4 bases and J shed 6 bases, with 19 bases lying between them. The CDR3 consists of 15 residues. Germline values: CDR1 SGHDT, CDR2 YYEEEE. CDR3 DNA sequence: TGTGCCAGCAGCCCCCGACAGACTCCCCATCATGGCTACACCTTC. Translating it yields CASSPRQTPHHGYTF. Full variable domain (missing parts from reference TRBV5-6 and TRBJ1-2): DAGVTQSPTHLIKTRGQQVTLRCSPKSGHDTVSWYQQALGQGPQFIFQYYEEEERQRGNFPDRFSGHQFPNYSSELNVNALLLGDSALYLCASSPRQTPHHGYTFGSGTRLTVV.